This TCR beta chain was recovered during a study of cytomegalovirus exposure and HLA in healthy donors. The primer mix had 60 Vbeta and 13 Jbeta primers. Profiled with immunoSEQ multiplex PCR; TCRdb holds only in-frame clones, not every one. The sample has approximately 190,000 clones; more than 75% are singletons. This clone has more than one count but fewer than ten. Its antigen is undetermined. Study-level points and caveats: The CMV antigen specificity of a few CMV-associated chains was confirmed through in vitro analysis. A list of 164 TCR beta chains associated with cytomegalovirus was given.

This clonotype was sampled from a man between 25 and 39 years old in good health and CMV-seronegative. The sequencing sample was made of PBMCs.

CDR3 DNA sequence: TGCGCCAGCAGCTTGGAGGGACTGGGAAATTCACCCCTCCACTTT. Protein product: CASSLEGLGNSPLHF. This chain connects TRBV5-1 to TRBJ1-6; D might be TRBD1 (5 bases). CDR1 is SGHRS, CDR2 YFSETQ, per germline. V gave up 0 bases and J gave up 7 bases, with 11 bases separating them. The CDR3 has 15 amino acids. The whole variable domain, remainder taken from reference TRBV5-1 and TRBJ1-6, is KAGVTQTPRYLIKTRGQQVTLSCSPISGHRSVSWYQQTPGQGLQFLFEYFSETQRNKGNFPGRFSGRQFSNSRSEMNVSTLELGDSALYLCASSLEGLGNSPLHFGNGTRLTVT.